The 17 T cell receptor beta chains below come from one sample, sequenced in a study of blood T cell repertoires in COVID-19. The data were produced by immunoSEQ multiplex PCR, yet TCRdb's version contains in-frame clones alone and is incomplete. Of about 440,000 clones in the sample, roughly 91% were seen once. The sequenced material came from PBMCs or T cells enriched from blood (not recorded which). The receptors stem from a man aged 18 to 29 who had recovered from COVID-19.

V is TRBV5-1 and J is TRBJ2-1; TRBD1 is a possible D gene (5 bases). Looked up from germline, CDR1 is SGHRS and CDR2 is YFSETQ. This CDR3 has 14 amino acids. Between the trimmed V and J ends, which lost 5 bases and 0 bases, there was a span of 9 bases. CDR3 residues: CASSQGYSYNEQFF. CDR3 bases: TGCGCCAGCAGTCAGGGCTACTCCTACAATGAGCAGTTCTTC.

V usage is TRBV6-5 and J usage is TRBJ1-1, with D unclear. Germline V gene sequence: CDR1 MNHEY, CDR2 SVGAGI. Trimming took off 8 bases at V and 7 bases at J, with 14 bases between the two ends. The length of the CDR3 is 12 residues. The DNA of the CDR3 is TGTGCCAGCGACCCGCGGCAAGGTGAAGCTTTCTTT. Residues: CASDPRQGEAFF.

This clone has a single count. This chain links TRBV19 with TRBJ2-1; no definite D call. This CDR3 has 13 amino acids. The germline gives CDR1 LNHDA, CDR2 SQIVND (reference sequence). Trimming took off 3 bases at V and 4 bases at J, with 7 bases between the two ends. The CDR3 here is CASSINSYNEQFF. The CDR3 coding sequence is TGTGCCAGTAGTATTAATAGTTACAATGAGCAGTTCTTC.

The chain carries TRBV7-3 and TRBJ2-1; a weak D match, TRBD2 (6 bases). Looked up from germline, CDR1 is SGHTA and CDR2 is FQGTGA. The CDR3 is made up of 16 amino acids. The V and J ends lost 2 bases and 0 bases respectively, with 11 bases between them. For the CDR3, the DNA is TGTGCCAGCAGCTTACTGGCGGGGATCTCCTACAATGAGCAGTTCTTC. It is translated as CASSLLAGISYNEQFF. The full variable domain, with the rest looked up from reference TRBV7-3 and TRBJ2-1, is GAGVSQTPSNKVTEKGKYVELRCDPISGHTALYWYRQSLGQGPEFLIYFQGTGAADDSGLPNDRFFAVRPEGSVSTLKIQRTERGDSAVYLCASSLLAGISYNEQFFGPGTRLTVL.

The V call is TRBV11-2, the J call TRBJ2-7; TRBD2 is a possible D gene (6 bases). The CDR3 covers 15 residues. Per the germline V gene, CDR1 is SGHAT and CDR2 is FQNNGV. Trimming removed 1 base from V and 1 base from J, with 11 bases in between. In DNA form, the CDR3 reads TGTGCCAGCAGCTTAGCACGGACTAATTCCTACGAGCAGTACTTC. It codes for CASSLARTNSYEQYF.

V and J are TRBV27 and TRBJ2-1; D is unclear. Germline V CDR1 and CDR2: MNHEY, SMNVEV (reference sequence). Deletions cut 4 bases from V and 4 bases from J, with 11 bases between. The CDR3 sequence is 14 residues long. CDR3 amino acids: CASSSRQAYNEQFF. The CDR3 DNA reads TGTGCCAGCAGTTCTCGCCAGGCATACAATGAGCAGTTCTTC.

In DNA, the CDR3 is TGTGCCAGCAGCCCCCGGGACAGCAGCTACGAGCAGTACTTC. This gives the protein CASSPRDSSYEQYF. The chain employs TRBV5-4 and TRBJ2-7; 7 nucleotides match TRBD1. J gave up 3 bases and V 4 bases, and 7 bases lay outside the gene matches. The V gene's germline CDR1 is SGHNT and CDR2 YYREEE (reference sequence). This CDR3 has 14 residues.

The V gene is TRBV5-1, the J gene TRBJ1-1; a weak D match, TRBD1 (6 bases). Trimming removed 3 bases at V and 2 bases at J, with 17 bases between. In germline, CDR1 is SGHRS, CDR2 YFSETQ. The CDR3 totals 16 residues. DNA of the CDR3: TGCGCCAGCAGCTACAGGGTGACGGGGAGTAACACTGAAGCTTTCTTT. This encodes CASSYRVTGSNTEAFF.

This chain uses TRBV7-8 with TRBJ2-1; 15 bases match TRBD2. CDR1 SGHVS and CDR2 FQNEAQ come from the germline V gene. The trim removed 5 bases at V and 4 bases at J, leaving 3 bases unmatched. There are 16 residues in the CDR3. CDR3 amino acids: CASSRTSGGGYNEQFF. Here the CDR3 DNA reads TGTGCCAGCAGCCGGACTAGCGGGGGGGGTTACAATGAGCAGTTCTTC.

This chain joins TRBV7-8 and TRBJ2-7, with D tentatively TRBD2 (6 bases). V gave up 7 bases and J gave up 5 bases, with 21 bases separating them. The CDR3 is made up of 15 amino acids. Germline values: CDR1 SGHVS, CDR2 FQNEAQ. CDR3 loop: CASIQRGGNRDEQYF. For the CDR3, the DNA is TGTGCCAGCATCCAAAGGGGAGGTAACCGTGACGAGCAGTACTTC. Variable domain in full (rest from reference TRBV7-8 and TRBJ2-7): GAGVSQSPRYKVAKRGQDVALRCDPISGHVSLFWYQQALGQGPEFLTYFQNEAQLDKSGLPSDRFFAERPEGSVSTLKIQRTQQEDSAVYLCASIQRGGNRDEQYFGPGTRLTVT.

This sequence joins TRBV9 and TRBJ2-3; TRBD2 is a possible D gene (5 bases). Trimming stripped 0 bases from V and 2 bases from J, with 10 bases between. Germline lookup yields CDR1 SGDLS and CDR2 YYNGEE. There are 15 residues in the CDR3. The CDR3 loop is CASSVDRGNTDTQYF. CDR3 bases: TGTGCCAGCAGCGTAGATCGAGGGAACACAGATACGCAGTATTTT.

The chain combines TRBV18 with TRBJ2-3; D unresolved. V was trimmed by 6 bases and J by 0 bases, leaving 13 bases between them. From germline, CDR1 is KGHSH and CDR2 LQKENI. This CDR3 is built from 15 residues. CDR3 loop: CASSLLGASTDTQYF. The CDR3 DNA is TGTGCCAGCTCCCTCCTAGGTGCTAGCACAGATACGCAGTATTTT.

This chain joins TRBV2 and TRBJ1-2; D is ambiguous. Germline CDR1 reads SNHLY; CDR2 reads FYNNEI. The length of the CDR3 is 12 residues. V lost 3 bases and J 5 bases, leaving 7 bases between the germline ends. CDR3: CASSENGYGYTF. The CDR3, as DNA: TGTGCCAGCAGTGAGAACGGTTATGGCTACACCTTC. Based on the CDR3 plus reference TRBV2 and TRBJ1-2, the full variable domain is EPEVTQTPSHQVTQMGQEVILRCVPISNHLYFYWYRQILGQKVEFLVSFYNNEISEKSEIFDDQFSVERPDGSNFTLKIRSTKLEDSAMYFCASSENGYGYTFGSGTRLTVV.

CDR3 DNA: TGTGCCAGCAGTTACGGGGAGGCAGCAGATACGCAGTATTTT. It codes for CASSYGEAADTQYF. This sequence joins TRBV6-5 and TRBJ2-3, with a possible D match to TRBD2 (6 bases). Per the germline V gene, CDR1 is MNHEY and CDR2 is SVGAGI. The CDR3 consists of 14 residues. V lost 2 bases, J lost 4 bases, and 10 bases lay in between.

The chain uses TRBV19 and TRBJ2-3; TRBD1 might be the D (6 bases). V dropped 6 bases and J dropped 3 bases, with 19 bases sitting between them. The length of the CDR3 is 16 residues. Germline CDR1 and CDR2: LNHDA and SQIVND (reference sequence). DNA of the CDR3: TGTGCCAGTAGCCCTTACAGGGAATTGAGGACAGATACGCAGTATTTT. This sequence encodes CASSPYRELRTDTQYF.

The DNA of the CDR3 is TGTGCCAGCAGCTTGGGGACAGGGAGTAGTTATGGCTACACCTTC. The encoded protein is CASSLGTGSSYGYTF. This chain joins TRBV7-3 and TRBJ1-2; 9 bases line up with TRBD1. Trimming removed 3 bases from V and 5 bases from J; junction bases left unmatched: 7. This CDR3 has 15 residues. Per the germline V gene, CDR1 is SGHTA and CDR2 is FQGTGA.

The chain couples TRBV4-1 to TRBJ2-2; 8 bases are a match to TRBD1. From germline, CDR1 is MGHRA and CDR2 YSYEKL. Losses at the gene ends were 3 bases for V and 5 bases for J; bases not matched to a gene: 5. This CDR3 spans 15 amino acids. CDR3 nucleotides: TGCGCCAGCAGCCAGACAGGGGAATGGACCGGGGAGCTGTTTTTT. Protein: CASSQTGEWTGELFF.